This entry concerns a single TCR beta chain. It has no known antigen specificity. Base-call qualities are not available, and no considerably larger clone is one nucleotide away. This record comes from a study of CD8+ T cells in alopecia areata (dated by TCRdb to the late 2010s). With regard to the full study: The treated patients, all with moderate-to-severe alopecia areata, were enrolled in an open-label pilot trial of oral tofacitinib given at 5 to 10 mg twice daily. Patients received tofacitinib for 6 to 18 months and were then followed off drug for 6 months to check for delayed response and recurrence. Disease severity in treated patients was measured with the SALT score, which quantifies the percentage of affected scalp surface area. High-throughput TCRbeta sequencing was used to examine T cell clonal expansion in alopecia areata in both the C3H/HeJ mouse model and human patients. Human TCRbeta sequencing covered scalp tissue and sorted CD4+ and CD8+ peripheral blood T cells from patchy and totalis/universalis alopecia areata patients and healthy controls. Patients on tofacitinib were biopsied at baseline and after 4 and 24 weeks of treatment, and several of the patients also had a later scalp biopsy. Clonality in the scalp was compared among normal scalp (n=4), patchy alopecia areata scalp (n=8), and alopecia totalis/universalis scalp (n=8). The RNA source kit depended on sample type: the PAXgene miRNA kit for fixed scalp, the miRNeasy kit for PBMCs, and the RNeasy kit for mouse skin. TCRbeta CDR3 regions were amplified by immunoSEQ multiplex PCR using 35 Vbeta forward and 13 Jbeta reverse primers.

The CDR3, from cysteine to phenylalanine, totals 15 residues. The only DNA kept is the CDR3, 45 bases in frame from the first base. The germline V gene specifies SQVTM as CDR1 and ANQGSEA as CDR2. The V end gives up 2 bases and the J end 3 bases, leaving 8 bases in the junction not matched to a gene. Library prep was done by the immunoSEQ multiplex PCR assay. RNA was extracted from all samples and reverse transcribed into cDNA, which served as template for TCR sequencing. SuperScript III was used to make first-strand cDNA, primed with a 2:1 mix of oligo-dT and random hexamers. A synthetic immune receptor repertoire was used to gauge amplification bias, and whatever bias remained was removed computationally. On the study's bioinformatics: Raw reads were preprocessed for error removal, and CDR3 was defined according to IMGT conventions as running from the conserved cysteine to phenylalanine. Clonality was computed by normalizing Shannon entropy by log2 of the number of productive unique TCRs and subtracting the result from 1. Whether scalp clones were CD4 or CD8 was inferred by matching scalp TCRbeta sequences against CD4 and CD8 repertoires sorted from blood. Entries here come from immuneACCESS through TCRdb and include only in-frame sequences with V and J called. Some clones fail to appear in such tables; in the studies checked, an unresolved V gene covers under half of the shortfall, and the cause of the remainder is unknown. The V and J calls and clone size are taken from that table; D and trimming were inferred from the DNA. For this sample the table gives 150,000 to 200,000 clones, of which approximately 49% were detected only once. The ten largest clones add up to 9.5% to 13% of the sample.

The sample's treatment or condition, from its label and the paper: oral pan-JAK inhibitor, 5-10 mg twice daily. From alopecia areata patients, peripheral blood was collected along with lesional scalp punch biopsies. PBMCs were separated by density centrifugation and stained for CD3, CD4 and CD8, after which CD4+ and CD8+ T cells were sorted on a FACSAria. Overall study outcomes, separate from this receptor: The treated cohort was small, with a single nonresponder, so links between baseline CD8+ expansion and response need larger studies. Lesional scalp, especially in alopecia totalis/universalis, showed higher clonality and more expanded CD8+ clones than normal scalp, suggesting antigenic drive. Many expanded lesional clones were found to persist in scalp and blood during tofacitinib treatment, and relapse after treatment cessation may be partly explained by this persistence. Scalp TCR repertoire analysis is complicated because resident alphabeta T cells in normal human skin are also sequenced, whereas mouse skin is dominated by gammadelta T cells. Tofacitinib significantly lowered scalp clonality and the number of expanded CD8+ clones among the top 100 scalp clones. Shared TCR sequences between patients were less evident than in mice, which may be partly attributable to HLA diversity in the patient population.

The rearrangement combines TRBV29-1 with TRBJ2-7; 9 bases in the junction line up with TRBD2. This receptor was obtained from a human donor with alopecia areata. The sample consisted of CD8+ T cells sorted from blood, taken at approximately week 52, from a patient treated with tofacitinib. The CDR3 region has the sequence CSVEMRASGDYEQYF. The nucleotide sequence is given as TGCAGCGTTGAAATGAGAGCTAGCGGGGACTACGAGCAGTACTTC.